The subject of this entry is one T cell receptor beta chain. Trimming pared 4 bases from V and 1 base from J, leaving 8 bases between. The CDR3 consists of 13 residues. The germline V gene encodes CDR1 SGHAT and CDR2 FQNNGV. Data came from immunoSEQ multiplex PCR; TCRdb stores just in-frame clones and leaves some out. Here the sample spans about 180,000 clones, about four fifths being singletons. The data were taken from a study of blood T cell repertoires in COVID-19. Study-level background: Sources were T cells, B-cell-depleted T cells, or PBMCs; the material itself was cDNA or gDNA.

The sequencing input was peripheral blood. The rearrangement joins TRBV11-2 to TRBJ2-7; a weak D match, TRBD1 (5 bases). The receptor's source is a man in his 70s with active or convalescent COVID-19. The CDR3 protein is CASSSDRSYEQYF. The CDR3 DNA reads as TGTGCCAGCAGCTCCGACAGATCCTACGAGCAGTACTTC.